The source of this TCR beta chain is a study of blood T cell repertoires in COVID-19. This clone was seen a handful of times. Germline V gene data show CDR1 as MNHEY and CDR2 as SVGAGI. The CDR3 is 15 residues long. V was shortened by 6 bases and J by 0 bases, with 11 bases between the two germline ends. Clones were read by immunoSEQ multiplex PCR, and TCRdb kept only the in-frame ones, dropping some. Among some 120,000 clones listed, about 70% were seen once. This chain links TRBV6-5 with TRBJ1-4; D gene uncertain. The clonotype originates from a woman aged 70-85 years with acute or convalescent COVID-19. Sequenced: peripheral blood. The CDR3 sequence: CASSFTASTNEKLFF. In nucleotides, the CDR3 is TGTGCCAGCAGCTTCACAGCATCAACTAATGAAAAACTGTTTTTT.